A selection of T cell receptor beta chains follows, all from one sample in a study of Ad26.COV2.S vaccination and SARS-CoV-2 variants. The data were produced by immunoSEQ multiplex PCR, yet TCRdb's version contains in-frame clones alone and is incomplete. The data hold 500,000 or so clones, with roughly 87% observed a single time. Sequencing was performed on peripheral blood, taken in a trial of Ad26.COV2.S vaccine versus placebo. Every receptor here comes from a person between 18 and 59 years old who received the Ad26.COV2.S COVID-19 vaccine or a placebo. Each CDR3 is given with its conserved first and last residue. D genes are given only for firm matches. Clone size is shown for a subset of rows, as once, few, many or a class of expanded clone.

V: TRBV28; D: NA; J: TRBJ1-2; size: NA; CDR3: CASTPGPLGYGYTF; DNA: TGTGCCAGCACCCCCGGACCGCTTGGCTATGGCTACACCTTC
V: TRBV7-7; D: TRBD2; J: TRBJ2-2; size: once; CDR3: CASSRARGGTGELFF; DNA: TGTGCTAGCAGCCGGGCACGGGGGGGCACCGGGGAGCTGTTTTTT
V: TRBV29-1; D: TRBD2; J: TRBJ2-4; size: NA; CDR3: CSVAGLAGVNQYF; DNA: TGCAGCGTTGCGGGCCTAGCGGGAGTGAATCAGTACTTC
V: TRBV19; D: NA; J: TRBJ1-5; size: NA; CDR3: CASRQGVGYQPQHF; DNA: TGTGCCAGTAGACAGGGTGTGGGGTATCAGCCCCAGCATTTT
V: TRBV9; D: NA; J: TRBJ2-1; size: NA; CDR3: CASSVVGRGTLGEQFF; DNA: TGTGCCAGCAGCGTAGTAGGTAGAGGAACTTTGGGGGAGCAGTTCTTC
V: TRBV18; D: NA; J: TRBJ1-4; size: once; CDR3: CASSSVPEKLFF; DNA: TGTGCCAGCTCATCCGTTCCAGAAAAACTGTTTTTT
V: TRBV7-9; D: TRBD1; J: TRBJ1-2; size: once; CDR3: CASSFRDRVGGYTF; DNA: TGTGCCAGCAGCTTCCGGGACAGGGTAGGCGGCTACACCTTC
V: TRBV10-3; D: NA; J: TRBJ1-2; size: once; CDR3: CAISETIQPANYGYTF; DNA: TGTGCCATCAGTGAGACCATCCAGCCCGCTAACTATGGCTACACCTTC
V: TRBV27; D: NA; J: TRBJ2-1; size: once; CDR3: CASSPGSSYNEQFF; DNA: TGTGCCAGCAGTCCCGGGAGCTCCTACAATGAGCAGTTCTTC
V: TRBV11-3; D: TRBD1; J: TRBJ1-1; size: NA; CDR3: CASSPTRQGRDTEAFF; DNA: TGTGCCAGCAGCCCAACCCGACAGGGGCGAGACACTGAAGCTTTCTTT
V: TRBV7-9; D: NA; J: TRBJ2-7; size: NA; CDR3: CASSLGVALRRDF; DNA: TGTGCCAGCAGCTTGGGGGTAGCCCTACGACGGGACTTC
V: TRBV28; D: TRBD1; J: TRBJ1-1; size: NA; CDR3: CASSLYGTGGRRTEAFF; DNA: TGTGCCAGCAGTTTATATGGGACAGGGGGCCGGCGGACTGAAGCTTTCTTT
V: TRBV9; D: TRBD1; J: TRBJ2-4; size: NA; CDR3: CASSAGPGDRVDF; DNA: TGTGCCAGCAGCGCCGGGCCCGGGGACAGGGTGGACTTC
V: TRBV27; D: TRBD1; J: TRBJ1-2; size: NA; CDR3: CASSFKQGWSGYTF; DNA: TGTGCCAGCAGTTTCAAACAGGGGTGGAGTGGCTACACCTTC
V: TRBV7-2; D: TRBD1; J: TRBJ2-1; size: NA; CDR3: CASSSQGALMGEQFF; DNA: TGTGCCAGCAGCTCACAGGGGGCGCTTATGGGTGAGCAGTTCTTC
V: TRBV4-2; D: TRBD1; J: TRBJ1-5; size: NA; CDR3: CASSQDWDRPQHF; DNA: TGTGCCAGCAGCCAAGATTGGGACAGGCCCCAGCATTTT
V: TRBV7-2; D: NA; J: TRBJ2-2; size: NA; CDR3: CASSLGTGWNTGELFF; DNA: TGTGCCAGCAGCTTGGGAACAGGGTGGAACACCGGGGAGCTGTTTTTT
V: TRBV2; D: NA; J: TRBJ2-3; size: NA; CDR3: CASRRPQGDTQYF; DNA: TGTGCCAGCAGAAGGCCGCAAGGGGATACGCAGTATTTT
V: TRBV6-2/TRBV6-3; D: NA; J: TRBJ1-2; size: NA; CDR3: CASSYLGLSYGYTF; DNA: TGTGCCAGCAGTTACCTCGGGCTGAGCTATGGCTACACCTTC
V: TRBV7-2; D: NA; J: TRBJ2-1; size: NA; CDR3: CASSTSGREPFF; DNA: TGTGCCAGCAGCACGTCCGGCAGGGAACCGTTCTTC
V: TRBV9; D: NA; J: TRBJ1-2; size: few; CDR3: CASSAGRGGSGYGYTF; DNA: TGTGCCAGCAGCGCGGGGAGGGGCGGCTCGGGGTATGGCTACACCTTC
V: TRBV25-1; D: NA; J: TRBJ1-1; size: NA; CDR3: CASSVCIRDVGDPEAFF; DNA: TGTGCCAGCAGTGTATGTATCCGGGACGTGGGTGACCCTGAAGCTTTCTTT
V: TRBV6-1; D: TRBD1; J: TRBJ1-1; size: NA; CDR3: CASSSHRGETEAFF; DNA: TGTGCCAGCAGTTCCCACAGGGGGGAGACTGAAGCTTTCTTT
V: TRBV5-1; D: NA; J: TRBJ1-4; size: NA; CDR3: CASSLGQDEKLFF; DNA: TGCGCCAGCAGCTTGGGACAGGATGAAAAACTGTTTTTT
V: TRBV4-3; D: TRBD2; J: TRBJ2-3; size: NA; CDR3: CASSRLLAGRGEGTDTQYF; DNA: TGCGCCAGCAGCCGCTTACTAGCGGGAAGGGGTGAGGGCACAGATACGCAGTATTTT
V: TRBV11-3; D: TRBD1; J: TRBJ2-1; size: NA; CDR3: CASSSPGGPYNEQFF; DNA: TGTGCCAGCAGCTCCCCAGGGGGACCCTACAATGAGCAGTTCTTC
V: TRBV30; D: NA; J: TRBJ1-5; size: NA; CDR3: CAWSSGFDQPQHF; DNA: TGTGCCTGGAGTTCGGGGTTCGATCAGCCCCAGCATTTT
V: TRBV6-2/TRBV6-3; D: NA; J: TRBJ2-5; size: NA; CDR3: CASSYVGRAETQYF; DNA: TGTGCCAGCAGTTACGTGGGGCGGGCAGAGACCCAGTACTTC
V: TRBV7-9; D: NA; J: TRBJ1-1; size: NA; CDR3: CASSFGGVNTEAFF; DNA: TGTGCCAGCAGCTTCGGGGGAGTGAACACTGAAGCTTTCTTT
V: TRBV2; D: TRBD2; J: TRBJ2-5; size: once; CDR3: CASSSTSGDQETQYF; DNA: TGTGCCAGCAGCTCGACTAGCGGGGACCAAGAGACCCAGTACTTC
V: TRBV6-6; D: NA; J: TRBJ2-3; size: NA; CDR3: CASSRVDTQYF; DNA: TGTGCCAGCAGTCGCGTAGATACGCAGTATTTT
V: TRBV28; D: NA; J: TRBJ2-2; size: NA; CDR3: CASRMVLVGSTGELFF; DNA: TGTGCCAGCAGGATGGTTTTGGTCGGCTCCACCGGGGAGCTGTTTTTT
V: TRBV6-6; D: NA; J: TRBJ2-5; size: NA; CDR3: CASSYRGPSQYF; DNA: TGTGCCAGCAGTTACAGGGGCCCGTCCCAGTACTTC
V: TRBV28; D: NA; J: TRBJ1-1; size: NA; CDR3: CASSLFGNLQAFF; DNA: TGTGCCAGCAGTTTATTCGGGAATCTTCAAGCTTTCTTT
V: TRBV4-2; D: NA; J: TRBJ1-1; size: NA; CDR3: CASSQDLRGPRWTEAFF; DNA: TGTGCCAGCAGCCAAGATCTAAGGGGACCGCGGTGGACTGAAGCTTTCTTT
V: TRBV2; D: NA; J: TRBJ2-5; size: NA; CDR3: CASKEFRDQETQYF; DNA: TGTGCCAGCAAGGAATTCAGGGATCAAGAGACCCAGTACTTC
V: TRBV6-5; D: NA; J: TRBJ1-4; size: NA; CDR3: CASSYSVTNEKLFF; DNA: TGTGCCAGCAGTTACTCGGTTACTAATGAAAAACTGTTTTTT
V: TRBV15; D: TRBD1; J: TRBJ1-6; size: once; CDR3: CASGQVDSYNSPLHF; DNA: TGTGCCTCAGGACAGGTAGACTCCTATAATTCACCCCTCCACTTT
V: TRBV5-4; D: NA; J: TRBJ2-2; size: once; CDR3: CASSTDTGELFF; DNA: TGTGCCAGCAGCACGGACACCGGGGAGCTGTTTTTT
V: TRBV4-3; D: NA; J: TRBJ1-1; size: once; CDR3: CASSPSIREWTEAFF; DNA: TGCGCCAGCAGCCCCTCAATAAGGGAATGGACTGAAGCTTTCTTT
V: TRBV6-6; D: NA; J: TRBJ2-7; size: NA; CDR3: CASSPGPGEQYF; DNA: TGTGCCAGCAGCCCGGGGCCCGGGGAGCAGTACTTC
V: TRBV3-1/TRBV3-2; D: TRBD2; J: TRBJ2-1; size: NA; CDR3: CASSQVAGGYNEQFF; DNA: TGTGCCAGCAGCCAAGTCGCGGGGGGGTACAATGAGCAGTTCTTC
V: TRBV18; D: NA; J: TRBJ2-7; size: NA; CDR3: CASSPSSENEQYF; DNA: TGTGCCAGCTCACCTTCTAGCGAGAACGAGCAGTACTTC
V: TRBV21-1; D: NA; J: TRBJ2-1; size: NA; CDR3: CASSKSTGDYNEQFF; DNA: TGTGCCAGCAGCAAAAGTACTGGGGATTACAATGAGCAGTTCTTC
V: TRBV9; D: NA; J: TRBJ2-1; size: NA; CDR3: CASSLSAVYNEQFF; DNA: TGTGCCAGCAGCCTTAGCGCAGTCTACAATGAGCAGTTCTTC
V: TRBV13; D: TRBD1; J: TRBJ2-2; size: NA; CDR3: CASSFQEQGSWELFF; DNA: TGTGCCAGCAGCTTTCAAGAACAGGGGAGCTGGGAGCTGTTTTTT
V: TRBV7-3; D: NA; J: TRBJ1-6; size: NA; CDR3: CASSLTPRESPLHF; DNA: TGTGCCAGCAGCTTAACGCCCAGGGAATCCCCCCTCCACTTT
V: TRBV4-3; D: TRBD2; J: TRBJ2-5; size: NA; CDR3: CASSQTSGGSATQYF; DNA: TGCGCCAGCAGCCAGACTAGCGGGGGGTCAGCGACCCAGTACTTC
V: TRBV19; D: NA; J: TRBJ2-2; size: NA; CDR3: CASGTGELFF; DNA: TGTGCCAGTGGGACCGGGGAGCTGTTTTTT
V: TRBV5-1; D: NA; J: TRBJ2-1; size: NA; CDR3: CASSGMVLTPSSYNEQFF; DNA: TGCGCCAGCAGCGGGATGGTACTAACCCCCAGCTCCTACAATGAGCAGTTCTTC
V: TRBV5-1; D: NA; J: TRBJ1-5; size: NA; CDR3: CASSLGGYSNQPQHF; DNA: TGCGCCAGCAGCTTGGGGGGTTATAGCAATCAGCCCCAGCATTTT
V: TRBV2; D: NA; J: TRBJ2-5; size: NA; CDR3: CASSPNSKETQYF; DNA: TGTGCCAGCAGTCCTAACTCGAAGGAGACCCAGTACTTC
V: TRBV10-3; D: NA; J: TRBJ2-2; size: NA; CDR3: CAITSGFTGELFF; DNA: TGTGCCATCACGTCCGGGTTCACCGGGGAGCTGTTTTTT
V: TRBV28; D: TRBD2; J: TRBJ2-5; size: NA; CDR3: CASSPQYVRGGQETQYF; DNA: TGTGCCAGCAGTCCGCAATACGTCCGGGGGGGTCAAGAGACCCAGTACTTC
V: TRBV19; D: NA; J: TRBJ2-3; size: NA; CDR3: CASSIGALSTDTQYF; DNA: TGTGCCAGTAGTATAGGAGCTCTTAGCACAGATACGCAGTATTTT
V: TRBV6-5; D: TRBD1; J: TRBJ2-7; size: NA; CDR3: CASSYVGQGYEQYF; DNA: TGTGCCAGCAGTTACGTCGGACAGGGTTACGAGCAGTACTTC
V: TRBV28; D: TRBD1; J: TRBJ2-5; size: NA; CDR3: CATDRAEWETQYF; DNA: TGTGCCACGGACAGGGCCGAGTGGGAGACCCAGTACTTC